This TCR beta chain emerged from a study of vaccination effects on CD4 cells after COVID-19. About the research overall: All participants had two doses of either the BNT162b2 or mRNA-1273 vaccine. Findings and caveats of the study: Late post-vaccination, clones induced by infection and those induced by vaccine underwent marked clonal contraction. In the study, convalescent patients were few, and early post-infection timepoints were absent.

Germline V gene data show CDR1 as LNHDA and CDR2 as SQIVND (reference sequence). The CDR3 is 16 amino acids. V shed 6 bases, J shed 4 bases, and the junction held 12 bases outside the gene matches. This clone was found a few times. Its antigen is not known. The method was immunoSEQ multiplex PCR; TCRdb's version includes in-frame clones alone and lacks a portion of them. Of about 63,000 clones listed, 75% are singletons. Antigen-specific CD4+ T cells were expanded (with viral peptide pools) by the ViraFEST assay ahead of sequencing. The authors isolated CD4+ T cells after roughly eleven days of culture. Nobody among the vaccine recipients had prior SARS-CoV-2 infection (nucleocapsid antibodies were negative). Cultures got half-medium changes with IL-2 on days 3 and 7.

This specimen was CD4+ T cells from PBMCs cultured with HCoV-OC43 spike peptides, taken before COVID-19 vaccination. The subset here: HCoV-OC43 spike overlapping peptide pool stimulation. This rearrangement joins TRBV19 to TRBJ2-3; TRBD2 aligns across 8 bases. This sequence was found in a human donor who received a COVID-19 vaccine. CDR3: CASRNPGGPRSDTQYF. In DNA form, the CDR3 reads TGTGCCAGTAGGAATCCGGGGGGGCCGAGGTCAGATACGCAGTATTTT.